Presented here are 18 T cell receptor beta chains from one specimen sequenced in a study of blood T cell repertoires in COVID-19. Assay: immunoSEQ multiplex PCR; the TCRdb copy retains only in-frame clones and omits some. The table has around 200,000 clones, 87% seen once. The source material was peripheral blood. Receptors were obtained from a woman under 30 who had recovered from COVID-19.

This chain links TRBV30 with TRBJ2-5, with D hard to call. V was shortened by 0 bases and J by 5 bases, with 7 bases between the two germline ends. CDR3 length: 12 residues. CDR1 is GTSNPN, CDR2 SVGIG, per germline (reference sequence). In DNA form, the CDR3 reads TGTGCCTGGAGTGTCACTCGGGAGACCCAGTACTTC. Translated, it gives CAWSVTRETQYF.

The genes are TRBV2 and TRBJ1-5, with a possible D match to TRBD1 (5 bases). Per the germline V gene, CDR1 is SNHLY and CDR2 is FYNNEI. V dropped 6 bases and J dropped 1 base, with 13 bases sitting between them. The CDR3 consists of 15 residues. The CDR3 DNA reads TGTGCCAGCAGGGCCGACAGCTTCAGCAATCAGCCCCAGCATTTT. The encoded protein is CASRADSFSNQPQHF.

V and J are TRBV6-5 and TRBJ1-1, with a possible D match to TRBD1 (5 bases). Germline V CDR1 and CDR2: MNHEY, SVGAGI. The CDR3 length is 13 residues. The ends were cut back, 11 bases at V and 5 bases at J, with 18 bases in the middle. The CDR3 here is CAGFSSGGTEAFF. DNA of the CDR3: TGTGCCGGATTCAGTTCGGGGGGTACTGAAGCTTTCTTT.

This chain uses TRBV9 with TRBJ2-1; D might be TRBD1 (6 bases). Germline V gives CDR1 SGDLS, CDR2 YYNGEE. The CDR3 is 14 amino acids. The ends were cut back, 4 bases at V and 4 bases at J, with 12 bases in the middle. This chain's CDR3 is CASSPITGYNEQFF. CDR3 nucleotides: TGTGCCAGCAGCCCTATAACAGGGTACAATGAGCAGTTCTTC.

The gene calls are TRBV6-5 and TRBJ1-1; D gene uncertain. The V end was cut by 4 bases, the J end by 0 bases, with 9 bases between. Germline V lookup: CDR1 MNHEY, CDR2 SVGAGI. CDR3 size: 14 residues. The CDR3 region is CASSSSALNTEAFF. CDR3 sequence (DNA): TGTGCCAGCAGTTCCTCAGCCCTGAACACTGAAGCTTTCTTT.

The chain joins TRBV19 to TRBJ1-5; D not certain. From germline, CDR1 is LNHDA and CDR2 SQIVND (reference sequence). V lost 1 base and J 7 bases, leaving 11 bases between the germline ends. The CDR3 has 14 amino acids. CDR3 in amino acids: CASSIGRIWQPQHF. For the CDR3, the DNA is TGTGCCAGTAGTATAGGCAGGATATGGCAGCCCCAGCATTTT. Looking up the rest from reference TRBV19 and TRBJ1-5 gives the full variable domain: DGGITQSPKYLFRKEGQNVTLSCEQNLNHDAMYWYRQDPGQGLRLIYYSQIVNDFQKGDIAEGYSVSREKKESFPLTVTSAQKNPTAFYLCASSIGRIWQPQHFGDGTRLSIL.

The chain couples TRBV11-2 to TRBJ1-1; D is perhaps TRBD1 (5 bases). Deletions cut 8 bases from V and 4 bases from J, with 11 bases between. The V gene's germline CDR1 is SGHAT and CDR2 FQNNGV. The CDR3 length is 12 residues. CDR3 amino acids: CASGTAVTEAFF. The CDR3 DNA follows: TGTGCCAGCGGGACTGCGGTCACTGAAGCTTTCTTT. The variable domain in full, with the rest retrieved from reference TRBV11-2 and TRBJ1-1, is EAGVAQSPRYKIIEKRQSVAFWCNPISGHATLYWYQQILGQGPKLLIQFQNNGVVDDSQLPKDRFSAERLKGVDSTLKIQPAKLEDSAVYLCASGTAVTEAFFGQGTRLTVV.

The V and J genes are TRBV6-2 or TRBV6-3 and TRBJ2-1, with 10 bases lining up with TRBD2. The length of the CDR3 is 16 residues. Germline CDR1 is MNHEY and CDR2 is SVGEGT. The V segment lost 5 bases and the J segment 4 bases; nucleotides outside the gene matches: 8. CDR3: CASSGSSGSSYNEQFF. The CDR3 DNA follows: TGTGCCAGCAGTGGATCTAGCGGGAGCTCGTACAATGAGCAGTTCTTC.

The chain carries TRBV6-2 or TRBV6-3 and TRBJ2-1, with 9 bases aligning to TRBD2. Losses at the gene ends were 6 bases for V and 7 bases for J; bases not matched to a gene: 1. The CDR3 runs to 12 residues. The germline CDR1 and CDR2 sequences are MNHEY and SVGEGT. The CDR3 spells CASSLAGNEQFF. CDR3 DNA: TGTGCCAGCAGCCTAGCGGGGAATGAGCAGTTCTTC.

The V gene is TRBV6-1, the J gene TRBJ2-7; D possibly corresponds to TRBD2 (5 bases). Germline loops: CDR1 MNHNS, CDR2 SASEGT. V was shortened by 1 base and J by 2 bases, with 15 bases between the two germline ends. The CDR3 length is 16 residues. CDR3 coding DNA: TGTGCCAGCAGTGAAGGGGAGTTTTCCAGAACCTACGAGCAGTACTTC. This codes for CASSEGEFSRTYEQYF.

V gene TRBV11-3 combines with J gene TRBJ2-7, with D unresolved. Deletions cut 3 bases from V and 3 bases from J, with 9 bases between. The V gene's germline CDR1 is SGHNT and CDR2 YENEEA. The CDR3 runs 13 residues. The CDR3 reads CASSLGSRYEQYF. CDR3 nucleotides: TGTGCCAGCAGCTTGGGCAGCCGCTACGAGCAGTACTTC.

CDR3 sequence: CASRRTSGPYEQYF. CDR3 coding DNA: TGTGCCAGTAGACGGACTAGCGGCCCCTACGAGCAGTACTTC. The chain couples TRBV19 to TRBJ2-7, with 10 nucleotides matching TRBD2. Trimming took 6 bases from V and 2 from J; bases not matched to a gene: 4. CDR3 length: 14 amino acids. CDR1 and CDR2 from the germline V gene are LNHDA and SQIVND (reference sequence).

The V and J genes are TRBV7-2 and TRBJ2-7; possibly TRBD1 for D (6 bases). The V end was cut by 4 bases, the J end by 5 bases, with 15 bases between. The CDR3 is 14 residues long. CDR1 and CDR2 (germline): SGHTA, FQGNSA. The CDR3 nucleotides are TGTGCCAGCAGCTCCAGGGGCCTGCAGAACGAGCAGTACTTC. Translating gives CASSSRGLQNEQYF.

This clone showed up just a few times. The chain joins TRBV6-2 or TRBV6-3 to TRBJ1-5, with D possibly being TRBD1 (6 bases). With 5 bases removed from V and 7 bases from J, the gap between germline ends came to 12 bases. Germline V gene lookup returns CDR1 MNHEY and CDR2 SVGEGT. There are 13 residues in the CDR3. The DNA for the CDR3 is TGTGCCAGCAGTCTTGACAGGCGGCAGCCCCAGCATTTT. Encoded protein: CASSLDRRQPQHF.

This clone showed up just once. J is TRBJ1-2 and V is TRBV5-1; TRBD1 matches 8 bases. CDR1 is SGHRS and CDR2 is YFSETQ in the germline V gene. The V gene end was trimmed by 4 bases and the J gene end by 4 bases; junction bases not matched to a gene: 12. CDR3 size: 16 residues. Here the CDR3 reads CASSTETGAASYGYTF. The CDR3 DNA reads TGCGCCAGCAGCACCGAGACAGGGGCGGCTAGCTATGGCTACACCTTC.

This clone was picked up one time. This chain connects TRBV20-1 to TRBJ2-3; possible D gene TRBD2, 5 bases. The length of the CDR3 is 11 residues. Germline loops: CDR1 DFQATT, CDR2 SNEGSKA (reference sequence). CDR3 protein: CSNGDTDTQYF. In nucleotides, the CDR3 is TGCAGCAACGGGGACACAGATACGCAGTATTTT.

In this sample, this clone turned up once. V is TRBV4-1 and J is TRBJ1-1; 10 nucleotides agree with TRBD1. Germline CDR1 MGHRA, CDR2 YSYEKL. V was clipped by 4 bases and J by 4 bases; unmatched bases: 9. There are 16 residues in the CDR3. The CDR3 here is CASSPEGTGDTTEAFF. CDR3 bases: TGCGCCAGCAGCCCCGAAGGGACAGGGGATACCACTGAAGCTTTCTTT.

CDR3 sequence: CASSPPLRQLFF. Here the CDR3 DNA reads TGTGCCAGTAGTCCTCCCCTGCGGCAGCTGTTTTTT. The V and J genes are TRBV19 and TRBJ2-2; D not certain. This CDR3 is built from 12 residues. V was clipped by 5 bases and J by 12 bases, with 13 bases between them. Germline V gives CDR1 LNHDA, CDR2 SQIVND (reference sequence).